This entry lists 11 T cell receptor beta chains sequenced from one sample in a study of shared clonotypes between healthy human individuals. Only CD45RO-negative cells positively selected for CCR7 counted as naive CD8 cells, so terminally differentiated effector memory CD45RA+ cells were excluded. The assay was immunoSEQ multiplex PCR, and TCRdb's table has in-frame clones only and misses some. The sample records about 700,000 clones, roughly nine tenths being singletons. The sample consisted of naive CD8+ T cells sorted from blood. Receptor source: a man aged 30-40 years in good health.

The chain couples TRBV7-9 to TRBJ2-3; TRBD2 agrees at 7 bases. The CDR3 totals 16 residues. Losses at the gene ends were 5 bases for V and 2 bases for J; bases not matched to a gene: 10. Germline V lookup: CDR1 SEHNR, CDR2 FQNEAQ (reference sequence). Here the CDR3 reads CASSPFAGESTDTQYF. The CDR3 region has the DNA TGTGCCAGCAGCCCCTTTGCGGGAGAATCCACAGATACGCAGTATTTT.

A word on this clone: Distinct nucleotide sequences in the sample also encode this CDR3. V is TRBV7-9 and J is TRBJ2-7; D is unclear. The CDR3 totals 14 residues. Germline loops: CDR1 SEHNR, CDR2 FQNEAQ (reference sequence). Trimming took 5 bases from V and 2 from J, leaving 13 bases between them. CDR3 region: CASSRTTVPYEQYF. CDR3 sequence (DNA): TGTGCCAGCAGCCGAACTACAGTGCCCTACGAGCAGTACTTC. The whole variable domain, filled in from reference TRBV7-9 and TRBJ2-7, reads DTGVSQNPRHKITKRGQNVTFRCDPISEHNRLYWYRQTLGQGPEFLTYFQNEAQLEKSRLLSDRFSAERPKGSFSTLEIQRTEQGDSAMYLCASSRTTVPYEQYFGPGTRLTVT.

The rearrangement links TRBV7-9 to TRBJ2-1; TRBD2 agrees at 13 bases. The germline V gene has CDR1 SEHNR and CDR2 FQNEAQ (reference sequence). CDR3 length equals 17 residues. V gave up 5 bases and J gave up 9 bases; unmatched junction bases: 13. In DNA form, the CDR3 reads TGTGCCAGCAGCCCCCCCGGGACTAGCGGGAAGTGGTCTGAGCAGTTCTTC. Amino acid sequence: CASSPPGTSGKWSEQFF.

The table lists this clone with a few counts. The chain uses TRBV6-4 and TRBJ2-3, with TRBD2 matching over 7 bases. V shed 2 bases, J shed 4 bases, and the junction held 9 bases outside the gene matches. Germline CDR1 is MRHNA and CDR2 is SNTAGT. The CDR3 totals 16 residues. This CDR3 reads CASSDRGGSGPDTQYF. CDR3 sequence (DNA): TGTGCCAGCAGTGACAGGGGCGGGAGCGGCCCAGATACGCAGTATTTT.

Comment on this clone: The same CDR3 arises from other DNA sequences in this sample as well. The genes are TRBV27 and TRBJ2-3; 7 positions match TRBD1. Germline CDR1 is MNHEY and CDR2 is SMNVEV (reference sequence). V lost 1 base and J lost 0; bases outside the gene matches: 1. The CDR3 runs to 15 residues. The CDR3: CASSLYRGSTDTQYF. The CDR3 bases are TGTGCCAGCAGTTTATACAGGGGCAGCACAGATACGCAGTATTTT.

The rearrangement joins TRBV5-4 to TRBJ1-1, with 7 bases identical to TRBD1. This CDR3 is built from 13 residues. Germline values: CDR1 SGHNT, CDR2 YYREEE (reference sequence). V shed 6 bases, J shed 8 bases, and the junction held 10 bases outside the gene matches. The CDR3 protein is CASNPQGTQEAFF. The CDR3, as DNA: TGTGCCAGCAACCCACAGGGGACCCAAGAAGCTTTCTTT.

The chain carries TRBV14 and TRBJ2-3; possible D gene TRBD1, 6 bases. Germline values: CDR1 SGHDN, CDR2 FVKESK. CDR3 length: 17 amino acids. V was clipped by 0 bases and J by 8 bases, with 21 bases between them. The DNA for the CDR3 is TGTGCCAGCAGCCAAGAACTTCTCCGTGGGGAAGGGGGTACGCAGTATTTT. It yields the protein CASSQELLRGEGGTQYF.

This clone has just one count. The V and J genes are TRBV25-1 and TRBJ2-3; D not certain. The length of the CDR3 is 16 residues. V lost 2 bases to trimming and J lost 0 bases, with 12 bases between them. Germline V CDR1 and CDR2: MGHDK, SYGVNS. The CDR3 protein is CASSEVRVGSTDTQYF. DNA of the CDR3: TGTGCCAGCAGTGAAGTACGTGTGGGGAGCACAGATACGCAGTATTTT.

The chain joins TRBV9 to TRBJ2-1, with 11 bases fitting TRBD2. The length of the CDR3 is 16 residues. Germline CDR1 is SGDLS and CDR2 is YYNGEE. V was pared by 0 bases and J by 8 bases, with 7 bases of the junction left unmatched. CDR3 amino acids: CASSVETSGSKDEQFF. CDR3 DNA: TGTGCCAGCAGCGTAGAAACTAGCGGGAGTAAAGATGAGCAGTTCTTC.

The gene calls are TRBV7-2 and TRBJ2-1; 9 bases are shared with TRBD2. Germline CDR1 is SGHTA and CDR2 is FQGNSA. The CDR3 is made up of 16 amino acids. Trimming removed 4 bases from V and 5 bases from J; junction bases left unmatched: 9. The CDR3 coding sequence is TGTGCCAGCAGCTATGGAAGGGGACTAGCCCACAATGAGCAGTTCTTC. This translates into CASSYGRGLAHNEQFF.

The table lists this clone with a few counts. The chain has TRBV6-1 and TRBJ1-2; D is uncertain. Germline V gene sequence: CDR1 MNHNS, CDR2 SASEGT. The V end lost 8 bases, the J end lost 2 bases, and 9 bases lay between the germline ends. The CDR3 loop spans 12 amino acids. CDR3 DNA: TGTGCCAGCCGGGCCCGGAACTATGGCTACACCTTC. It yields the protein CASRARNYGYTF.